The source of this TCR beta chain is a study of cytomegalovirus exposure and HLA in healthy donors. Study as a whole: An early data release held approximately 85 million unique TCRs from HLA-typed donors.

PCR was performed using 60 Vbeta and 13 Jbeta primers. Clones were sequenced by immunoSEQ multiplex PCR, and TCRdb holds only the in-frame ones, with some missing. The sample holds hundreds of thousands of clones, about 85% seen once. Per germline, CDR1 MNHNS and CDR2 SASEGT. There are 12 residues in the CDR3. The V end was cut by 1 base, the J end by 6 bases, with 5 bases between. With respect to this clone: Its antigen remains unknown.

Overall study results and limits: Sequencing had likely introduced a cluster of highly shared sequence variants as an artifact. Later analysis revealed greater clonal expansion in HLA-associated TCR beta chains than in equally common others. In a later analysis, TCR beta V- and J-gene trimming showed a link to a missense DCLRE1C variant.

V usage is TRBV6-1 and J usage is TRBJ2-3, with unresolved D. The sequenced sample consisted of PBMCs. The TCR originated in a girl aged 2 to 9 in good health and CMV-seronegative. The CDR3 sequence: CASSEVLDTQYF. The CDR3 coding sequence is TGTGCCAGCAGTGAAGTCCTTGATACGCAGTATTTT.